This TCR beta chain was obtained from a study of identical twins. General study findings and limits: Within twin pairs, the out-of-frame alpha sequences they shared showed excess low generation probability.

TCRdb passed the 5' RACE reads through MiXCR, listing each CDR3 protein once. The data contain under 900,000 distinct CDR3 sequences, around a sixth of them singletons. For this clonotype: The antigen remains undetermined.

The V gene lost 4 bases and the J gene lost 10 bases, with 14 bases spanning the gap. The germline V gene has CDR1 ENHRY and CDR2 SYGVKD. CDR3 length equals 13 residues. The data were also submitted as part of a second study, on T cells expressing NK-cell markers. From that second work: Sorted CD3+CD56+NKG2C+, CD3+CD56+NKG2C- and CD3+CD56-NKG2C+ T-cell subsets were beta-chain profiled.

The V gene is TRBV10-3, the J gene TRBJ2-1, with D perhaps given as TRBD1 or TRBD2 (5 bases each). Sequencing used PBMCs. The receptor comes from a woman between 18 and 30 years old in good health. CDR3: CAISGGTSSEQFF. In DNA form, the CDR3 reads TGTGCCATCAGTGGAGGGACCTCTTCGGAGCAGTTCTTC.